This is a list of T cell receptor beta chains from one sample in a study of patients and donors after allogeneic stem cell transplantation. One entry per CDR3 protein results from TCRdb running MiXCR on the RT-PCR reads. The repertoire holds hundreds of thousands of distinct CDR3 sequences, with 16% as singletons. Sample: blood, either unsorted or a sorted T cell fraction (not recorded which). The receptors were gathered from a human donor who was either an allogeneic HSCT recipient or a stem cell or donor lymphocyte infusion donor (not recorded which). It is not recorded whose cells these are; they may come from a transplant donor. CDR3s include the opening cysteine and the closing phenylalanine or tryptophan. D genes are given only for firm matches. The size of a clone is reported for some rows only, either as once, few or many, or as a class for expanded clones.

d_call,v_call,clone_size,j_call,cdr3_aa,cdr3_nt
TRBD1,TRBV2,few,TRBJ2-7,CASRAQRDSIYEQYF,TGTGCCAGCAGAGCGCAACGGGACAGCATTTACGAGCAGTACTTC
TRBD1,TRBV7-9,few,TRBJ1-3,CASSESGQGFNTIYF,TGTGCCAGCAGCGAGTCGGGACAGGGGTTCAACACCATATATTTT
-,TRBV7-3,few,TRBJ2-7,CASSLVGGPTYEQYF,TGTGCCAGCAGCTTAGTGGGGGGTCCCACCTACGAGCAGTACTTC
TRBD2,TRBV28,many,TRBJ2-7,CASSPGPTSGSYEQYF,TGTGCCAGCAGTCCGGGCCCCACTAGCGGATCCTACGAGCAGTACTTC
TRBD2,TRBV5-1,few,TRBJ2-3,CASSLERGGPDTQYF,TGCGCCAGCAGCTTAGAGCGGGGGGGGCCTGATACGCAGTATTTT
-,TRBV12-3/TRBV12-4,few,TRBJ2-1,CASRGVNEQFF,TGTGCCAGCAGGGGGGTTAATGAGCAGTTCTTC
-,TRBV20-1,-,TRBJ2-1,CSARGSGEQFF,TGCAGTGCTAGAGGATCTGGCGAGCAGTTCTTC
-,TRBV2,-,TRBJ1-3,CASSGSPSGFLDGYTIYF,TGTGCCAGCAGTGGATCCCCCTCGGGGTTTCTTGATGGGTACACCATATATTTT
TRBD2,TRBV24-1,-,TRBJ2-3,CATSNSGRNTDTQYF,TGTGCCACCAGTAATAGCGGGAGAAACACAGATACGCAGTATTTT
TRBD1,TRBV27,few,TRBJ1-6,CASSSWGQPLNSPLHF,TGTGCCAGCAGTTCCTGGGGACAGCCTCTTAATTCACCCCTCCACTTT
TRBD2,TRBV9,-,TRBJ2-5,CASSVDGGGFQETQYF,TGTGCCAGCAGCGTAGACGGCGGGGGATTCCAAGAGACCCAGTACTTC
-,TRBV5-1,few,TRBJ1-3,CASTPAPQGYSNTIYF,TGCGCCAGCACTCCGGCACCGCAGGGGTATTCAAACACCATATATTTT
-,TRBV12-3/TRBV12-4,many,TRBJ1-4,CASSFLFLSVLFF,TGTGCCAGCAGTTTTTTGTTTTTGTCAGTCCTGTTTTTT
-,TRBV27,-,TRBJ2-3,CASSRLADSTDTQYF,TGTGCCAGCAGTCGGTTAGCGGATAGCACAGATACGCAGTATTTT
-,TRBV12-3/TRBV12-4,-,TRBJ2-5,CASTGGKGETQYF,TGTGCCAGCACGGGCGGGAAGGGGGAGACCCAGTACTTC
TRBD2,TRBV27,-,TRBJ2-7,CASRREGEQYF,TGTGCCAGCAGGAGGGAGGGCGAGCAGTACTTC
-,TRBV20-1,many,TRBJ2-7,CSAERVTYEQYF,TGCAGTGCTGAGCGGGTCACCTACGAGCAGTACTTC
-,TRBV11-2,few,TRBJ2-1,CASSSSGYSYNEQFF,TGTGCCAGCAGTTCCAGCGGATACTCCTACAATGAGCAGTTCTTC
TRBD2,TRBV14,many,TRBJ2-3,CASSLYTSGYTDTQYF,TGTGCCAGCAGCCTATACACTAGCGGGTACACAGATACGCAGTATTTT
-,TRBV27,many,TRBJ2-7,CASSLPPRRGLSYEQYF,TGTGCCAGCAGTTTACCTCCCCGCAGGGGTCTTTCCTACGAGCAGTACTTC
-,TRBV7-8,-,TRBJ1-1,CASSLGSLDTEAFF,TGTGCCAGCAGCTTAGGGAGCTTGGACACTGAAGCTTTCTTT
-,TRBV2,once,TRBJ1-3,CASSAGTGSGNTIYF,TGTGCCAGCAGTGCTGGGACGGGCTCTGGAAACACCATATATTTT
-,TRBV13,once,TRBJ1-1,CASSFDFKPPNSLEGNTEAFF,TGTGCCAGCAGCTTCGATTTTAAACCGCCTAACAGCTTGGAGGGGAACACTGAAGCTTTCTTT
-,TRBV10-3,-,TRBJ1-1,CAISGDTEAFF,TGTGCCATCAGTGGGGACACTGAAGCTTTCTTT
-,TRBV29-1,few,TRBJ1-2,CSVDWRDGYTF,TGCAGCGTTGATTGGAGGGATGGCTACACCTTC
TRBD1,TRBV5-1,-,TRBJ2-7,CASSQGTGRSSYEQYF,TGCGCCAGCAGCCAAGGGACAGGGAGAAGCTCCTACGAGCAGTACTTC
-,TRBV20-1,-,TRBJ2-7,CSARTGISYEQYF,TGCAGTGCTAGAACGGGAATCTCCTACGAGCAGTACTTC
TRBD1,TRBV19,-,TRBJ1-5,CASRTTGTESNQPQHF,TGTGCCAGTAGAACCACCGGGACAGAAAGCAATCAGCCCCAGCATTTT
-,TRBV4-2,few,TRBJ2-7,CASSQGQTYEQYF,TGTGCCAGCAGCCAAGGGCAGACCTACGAGCAGTACTTC
-,TRBV20-1,-,TRBJ2-1,CSQQVVTNSYNEQFF,TGCAGTCAGCAGGTAGTGACAAACTCCTACAATGAGCAGTTCTTC
-,TRBV9,few,TRBJ2-2,CASSAPSSDGELFF,TGTGCCAGCAGCGCGCCTAGCTCCGACGGGGAGCTGTTTTTT
-,TRBV11-1,few,TRBJ2-1,CASSLGLAQFF,TGTGCCAGCAGCTTAGGACTTGCGCAGTTCTTC
TRBD1,TRBV5-8,few,TRBJ1-5,CASSLLGGGGQPQHF,TGTGCCAGCAGCCTCCTGGGAGGGGGCGGTCAGCCCCAGCATTTT
-,TRBV20-1,few,TRBJ1-6,CSARGGWGVNYNSPLHF,TGCAGTGCTAGGGGTGGGTGGGGGGTAAATTATAATTCACCCCTCCACTTT
-,TRBV21-1,few,TRBJ2-2,CASRRDRGPLSTGELFF,TGTGCCAGCAGACGGGACAGGGGCCCCTTAAGCACCGGGGAGCTGTTTTTT
-,TRBV6-5,few,TRBJ2-7,CASSGTGEQYF,TGTGCCAGCAGTGGAACCGGCGAGCAGTACTTC
-,TRBV20-1,-,TRBJ2-7,CSARSVLGSYEQYF,TGCAGTGCTAGAAGCGTTTTAGGCTCCTACGAGCAGTACTTC
-,TRBV20-1,-,TRBJ2-7,CSAILRDFGSYEQYF,TGCAGTGCTATTCTCCGGGACTTCGGCTCCTACGAGCAGTACTTC
TRBD1,TRBV29-1,few,TRBJ1-1,CSVESDREATEAFF,TGCAGCGTTGAATCCGACAGGGAAGCGACTGAAGCTTTCTTT
-,TRBV9,-,TRBJ1-2,CASSQGGTENYGYTF,TGTGCCAGCAGCCAGGGAGGGACGGAAAACTATGGCTACACCTTC
-,TRBV2,few,TRBJ1-4,CASSPIRRRGEKLFF,TGTGCCAGCAGTCCTATTAGGCGCCGAGGTGAAAAACTGTTTTTT
-,TRBV20-1,few,TRBJ2-7,CSAREAKRSTYEQYF,TGCAGTGCTAGAGAGGCAAAAAGATCAACCTACGAGCAGTACTTC
TRBD1,TRBV27,many,TRBJ2-1,CASSSPPRTGRNEQFF,TGTGCCAGCAGCTCACCCCCAAGGACAGGGAGGAATGAGCAGTTCTTC
TRBD1,TRBV27,-,TRBJ2-7,CASSPSSGGADEQYF,TGTGCCAGCAGTCCATCCTCAGGGGGCGCGGACGAGCAGTACTTC
TRBD2,TRBV6-2/TRBV6-3,-,TRBJ2-7,CASSPIAGSSYEQYF,TGTGCCAGCAGCCCAATAGCGGGCAGCTCCTACGAGCAGTACTTC
TRBD2,TRBV11-2,-,TRBJ2-3,CASRETLARNTQYF,TGTGCCAGCAGAGAGACACTAGCGAGAAATACGCAGTATTTT
TRBD1,TRBV7-9,few,TRBJ1-1,CASSDPRDRRNTEAFF,TGTGCCAGCAGCGACCCAAGGGACAGGCGGAACACTGAAGCTTTCTTT
-,TRBV15,few,TRBJ2-5,CATSRDLAGRGKETQYF,TGTGCCACCAGCAGAGATCTGGCTGGCAGGGGTAAAGAGACCCAGTACTTC
-,TRBV5-1,many,TRBJ2-1,CASSLASLIGGNEQFF,TGCGCCAGCAGCTTGGCCAGTCTTATTGGGGGCAATGAGCAGTTCTTC
-,TRBV5-1,many,TRBJ1-1,CASSLVGDGSTEAFF,TGCGCCAGCAGCTTGGTCGGGGACGGTTCCACTGAAGCTTTCTTT
-,TRBV6-6,few,TRBJ2-1,CASTMTSYNEQFF,TGTGCCAGCACCATGACTAGCTACAATGAGCAGTTCTTC
-,TRBV12-3/TRBV12-4,many,TRBJ1-4,CASSFSGAYSNEKLFF,TGTGCCAGCAGTTTTTCGGGGGCCTATTCTAATGAAAAACTGTTTTTT
-,TRBV6-1,-,TRBJ1-1,CASSEEVWGNDWNTEAFF,TGTGCCAGCAGTGAAGAGGTATGGGGTAACGACTGGAACACTGAAGCTTTCTTT
TRBD2,TRBV5-5,-,TRBJ2-7,CASRRGRYNEQYF,TGTGCCAGCAGGCGCGGGAGGTACAATGAGCAGTACTTC
-,TRBV27,-,TRBJ1-1,CASSSRLEAFF,TGTGCCAGCTCGAGCAGGCTTGAAGCTTTCTTT
TRBD1,TRBV20-1,few,TRBJ2-4,CSASGPRDRGEADIQYF,TGCAGTGCTAGTGGGCCCAGGGACAGGGGGGAAGCAGACATTCAGTACTTC
TRBD1,TRBV20-1,-,TRBJ2-5,CSARDRGQLETQYF,TGCAGTGCTAGAGATAGGGGACAGCTGGAGACCCAGTACTTC
-,TRBV6-2/TRBV6-3,-,TRBJ2-1,CASKQGDGNEQFF,TGTGCCAGCAAACAAGGGGACGGGAATGAGCAGTTCTTC
-,TRBV6-1,-,TRBJ1-3,CATRGHLLGGNTIYF,TGTGCCACGAGGGGACACCTTTTGGGGGGAAACACCATATATTTT